This TCR beta chain was captured in a study of shared clonotypes between healthy human individuals. The wider study: Used for every donor were three CD4 naive, three CD4 memory, two CD8 naive and one CD8 memory plate.

Comment on this clone: Its specificity is unknown.

Regarding the study as a whole: Memory subsets generally showed lower estimated richness than naive subsets.

The germline V gene has CDR1 SNHLY and CDR2 FYNNEI. V gave up 6 bases and J gave up 2 bases; unmatched junction bases: 5. CDR3 length: 14 residues. For sorted subsets, about 190 ng DNA per replicate equaled some 27,000 T cell genomes. The repertoire was sequenced with immunoSEQ multiplex PCR; TCRdb's copy has only in-frame clones and lacks some. The sample has about 960,000 clones, approximately 80% seen once. This TCR was sampled from a man younger than 30 in good health. J is TRBJ2-5 and V is TRBV2; 8 positions agree with TRBD2. The material sequenced was memory CD4+ T cells sorted from blood. Subset specified: CD45RA-negative fraction. CDR3 in amino acids: CASRLAEGQETQYF. CDR3 sequence (DNA): TGTGCCAGCAGACTAGCGGAGGGGCAAGAGACCCAGTACTTC.